This TCR beta chain came from a study of blood T cell repertoires in COVID-19. As for the study in general: Italy, Spain and the United States were the sources of the convalescent and acute COVID-19 samples. The cDNA or gDNA used as material had been derived from T cells, B-cell-depleted T cells, or PBMCs.

The CDR3 has 15 amino acids. V was cut by 0 bases and J by 3 bases, with 11 bases left in between. CDR1 and CDR2 from the germline V gene are LGHNA and YSLEER. Source study methods: Amplification of reference gene primers provided the estimated nucleated cell counts. TCRdb keeps only in-frame clones here, not all; method: immunoSEQ multiplex PCR. Clone size and the V and J calls come from that table; the DNA yielded D and trimming. The sample lists around 100,000 clones, 87% seen once, with over 2% in the top ten. This TCR was sampled from a man between 50 and 59 years old with active COVID-19. The sample was peripheral blood. The chain couples TRBV4-3 to TRBJ1-2; no definite D call. CDR3 in amino acids: CASSQETTRDYGYTF. The CDR3, as DNA: TGCGCCAGCAGCCAAGAGACAACTAGGGACTATGGCTACACCTTC.